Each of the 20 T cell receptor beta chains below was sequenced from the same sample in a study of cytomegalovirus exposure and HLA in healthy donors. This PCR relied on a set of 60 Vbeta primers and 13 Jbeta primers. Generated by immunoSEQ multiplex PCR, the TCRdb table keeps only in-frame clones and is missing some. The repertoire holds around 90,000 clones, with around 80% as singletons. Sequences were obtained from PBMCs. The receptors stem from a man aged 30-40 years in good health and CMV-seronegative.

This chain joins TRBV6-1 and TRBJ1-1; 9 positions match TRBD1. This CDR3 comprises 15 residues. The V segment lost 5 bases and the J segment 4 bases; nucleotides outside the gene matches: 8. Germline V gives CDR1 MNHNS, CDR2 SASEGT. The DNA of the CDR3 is TGTGCCAGCAGTTTTTGGACAGGGGAGAGCACTGAAGCTTTCTTT. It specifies CASSFWTGESTEAFF.

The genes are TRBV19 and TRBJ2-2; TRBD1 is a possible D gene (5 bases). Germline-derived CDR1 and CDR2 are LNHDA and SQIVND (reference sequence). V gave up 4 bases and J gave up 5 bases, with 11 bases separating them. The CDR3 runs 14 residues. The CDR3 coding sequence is TGTGCCAGTAGTAAGCAGGGCTGGACCGGGGAGCTGTTTTTT. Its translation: CASSKQGWTGELFF.

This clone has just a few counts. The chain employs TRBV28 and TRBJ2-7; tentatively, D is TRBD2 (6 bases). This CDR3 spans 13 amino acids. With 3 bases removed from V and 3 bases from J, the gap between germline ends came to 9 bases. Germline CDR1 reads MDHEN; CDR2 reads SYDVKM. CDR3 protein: CASSFGGIYEQYF. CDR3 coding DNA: TGTGCCAGCAGTTTCGGCGGGATCTACGAGCAGTACTTC.

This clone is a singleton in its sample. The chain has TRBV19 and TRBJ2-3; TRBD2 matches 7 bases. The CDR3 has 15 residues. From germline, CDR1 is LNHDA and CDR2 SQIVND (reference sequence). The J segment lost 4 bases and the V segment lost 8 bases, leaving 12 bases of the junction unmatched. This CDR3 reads CASSRAGVEADTQYF. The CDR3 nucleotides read TGTGCCAGTTCTCGGGCGGGGGTGGAGGCAGATACGCAGTATTTT. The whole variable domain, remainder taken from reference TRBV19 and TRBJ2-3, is DGGITQSPKYLFRKEGQNVTLSCEQNLNHDAMYWYRQDPGQGLRLIYYSQIVNDFQKGDIAEGYSVSREKKESFPLTVTSAQKNPTAFYLCASSRAGVEADTQYFGPGTRLTVL.

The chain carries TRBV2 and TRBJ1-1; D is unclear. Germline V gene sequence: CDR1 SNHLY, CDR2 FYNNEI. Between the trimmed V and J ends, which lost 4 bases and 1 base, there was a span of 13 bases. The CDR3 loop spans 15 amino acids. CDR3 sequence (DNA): TGTGCCAGCAGTGGGGAGCCCGCGGGGAACACTGAAGCTTTCTTT. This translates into CASSGEPAGNTEAFF.

CDR3 sequence (DNA): TGTGCCATCAGTGACAGGGCCGTCCATCAGCCCCAGCATTTT. It encodes CAISDRAVHQPQHF. V and J are TRBV10-3 and TRBJ1-5; tentative D call: TRBD1 (5 bases). Per germline, CDR1 ENHRY and CDR2 SYGVKD. V lost 3 bases to trimming and J lost 5 bases, with 11 bases between them. The CDR3 consists of 14 residues.

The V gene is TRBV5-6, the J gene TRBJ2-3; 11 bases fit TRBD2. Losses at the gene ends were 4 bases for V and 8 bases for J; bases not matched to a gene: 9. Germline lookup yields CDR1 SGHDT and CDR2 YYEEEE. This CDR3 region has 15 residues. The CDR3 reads CASSLSGGARVTQYF. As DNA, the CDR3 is TGTGCCAGCAGCCTTAGCGGGGGGGCGAGGGTTACGCAGTATTTT.

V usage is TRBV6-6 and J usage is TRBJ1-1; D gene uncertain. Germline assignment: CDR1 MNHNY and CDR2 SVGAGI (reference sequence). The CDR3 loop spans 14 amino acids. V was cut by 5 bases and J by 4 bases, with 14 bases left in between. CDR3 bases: TGTGCCAGCAGTCTCAAGGAGGGAGGCACTGAAGCTTTCTTT. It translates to CASSLKEGGTEAFF.

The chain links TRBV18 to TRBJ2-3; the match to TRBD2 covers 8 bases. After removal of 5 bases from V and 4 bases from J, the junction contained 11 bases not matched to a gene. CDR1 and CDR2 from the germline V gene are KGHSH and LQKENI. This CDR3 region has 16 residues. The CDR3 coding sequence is TGTGCCAGCTCAATAGGGACTAGAATCGTCTCAGATACGCAGTATTTT. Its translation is CASSIGTRIVSDTQYF. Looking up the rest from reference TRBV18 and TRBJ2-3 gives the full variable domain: NAGVMQNPRHLVRRRGQEARLRCSPMKGHSHVYWYRQLPEEGLKFMVYLQKENIIDESGMPKERFSAEFPKEGPSILRIQQVVRGDSAAYFCASSIGTRIVSDTQYFGPGTRLTVL.

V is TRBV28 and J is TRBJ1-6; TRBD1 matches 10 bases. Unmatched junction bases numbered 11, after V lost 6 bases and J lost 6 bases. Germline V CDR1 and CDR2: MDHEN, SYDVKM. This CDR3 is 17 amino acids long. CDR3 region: CASSQGRQGARNSPLHF. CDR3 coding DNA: TGTGCCAGCAGCCAAGGGAGACAGGGGGCGCGTAATTCACCCCTCCACTTT.

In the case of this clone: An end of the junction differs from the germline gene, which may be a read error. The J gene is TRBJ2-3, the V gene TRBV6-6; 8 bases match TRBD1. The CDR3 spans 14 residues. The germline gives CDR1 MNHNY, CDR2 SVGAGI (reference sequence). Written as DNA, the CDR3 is TGTGCCAGCAGTCCTGACAGGGGCACGGATACGCAGTATTTT. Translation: CASSPDRGTDTQYF.

This chain's CDR3 is CSASAGNEQFF. CDR3 bases: TGCAGTGCTAGCGCGGGGAATGAGCAGTTCTTC. The chain employs TRBV20-1 and TRBJ2-1; possibly TRBD2 for D (6 bases). V was cut by 3 bases and J by 7 bases, with 7 bases left in between. Germline assignment: CDR1 DFQATT and CDR2 SNEGSKA (reference sequence). This CDR3 comprises 11 residues.

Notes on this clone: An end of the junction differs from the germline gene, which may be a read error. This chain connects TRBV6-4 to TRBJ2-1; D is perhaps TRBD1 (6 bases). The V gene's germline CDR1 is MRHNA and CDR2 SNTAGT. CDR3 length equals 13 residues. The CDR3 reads CASSMGANNGQFF. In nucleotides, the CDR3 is TGTGCCAGCAGTATGGGGGCCAACAATGGGCAGTTCTTC.

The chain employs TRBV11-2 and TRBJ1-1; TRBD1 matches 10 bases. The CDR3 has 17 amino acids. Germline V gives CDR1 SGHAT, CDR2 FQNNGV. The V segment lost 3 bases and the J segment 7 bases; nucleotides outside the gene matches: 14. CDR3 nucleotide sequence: TGTGCCAGCAGCTTTCCGAGACAGGGGGCGAGGGCCGGTGAAGCTTTCTTT. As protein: CASSFPRQGARAGEAFF. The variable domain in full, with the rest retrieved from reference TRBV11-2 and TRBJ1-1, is EAGVAQSPRYKIIEKRQSVAFWCNPISGHATLYWYQQILGQGPKLLIQFQNNGVVDDSQLPKDRFSAERLKGVDSTLKIQPAKLEDSAVYLCASSFPRQGARAGEAFFGQGTRLTVV.

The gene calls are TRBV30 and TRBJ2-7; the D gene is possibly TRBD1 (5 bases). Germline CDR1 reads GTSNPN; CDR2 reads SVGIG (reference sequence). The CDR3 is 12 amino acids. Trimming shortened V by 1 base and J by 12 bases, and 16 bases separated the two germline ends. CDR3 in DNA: TGTGCCTGGAGTGCGACAGTAGGCGTTCTGTACTTC. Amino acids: CAWSATVGVLYF. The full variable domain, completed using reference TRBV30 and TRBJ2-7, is SQTIHQWPATLVQPVGSPLSLECTVEGTSNPNLYWYRQAAGRGLQLLFYSVGIGQISSEVPQNLSASRPQDRQFILSSKKLLLSDSGFYLCAWSATVGVLYFGPGTRLTVT.

As DNA, the CDR3 is TGCGCCAGCATTTCAGGGAAATACGAGCAGTACTTC. It translates to CASISGKYEQYF. V usage is TRBV10-2 and J usage is TRBJ2-7, with D perhaps TRBD1 (5 bases). The V and J ends lost 7 bases and 4 bases respectively, with 11 bases between them. The CDR3 is 12 residues long. Germline V CDR1 and CDR2: WSHSY, SAAADI.

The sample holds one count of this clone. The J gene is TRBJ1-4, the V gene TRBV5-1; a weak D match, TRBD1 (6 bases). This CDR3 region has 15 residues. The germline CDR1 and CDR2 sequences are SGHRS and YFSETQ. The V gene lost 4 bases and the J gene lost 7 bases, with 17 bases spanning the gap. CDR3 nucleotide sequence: TGCGCCAGCAGCCCGGACGAGGGGGGGAGTGAAAAACTGTTTTTT. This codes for CASSPDEGGSEKLFF.

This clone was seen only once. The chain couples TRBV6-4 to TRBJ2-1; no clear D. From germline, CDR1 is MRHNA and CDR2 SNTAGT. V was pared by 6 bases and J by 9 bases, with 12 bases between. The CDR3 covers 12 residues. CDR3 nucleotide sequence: TGTGCCAGCAGGGACGCTTCCAGTGAGCAGTTCTTC. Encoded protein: CASRDASSEQFF.

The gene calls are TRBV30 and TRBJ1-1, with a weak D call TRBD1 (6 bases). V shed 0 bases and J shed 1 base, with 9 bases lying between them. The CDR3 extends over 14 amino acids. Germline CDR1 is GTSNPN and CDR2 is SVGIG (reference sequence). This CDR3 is CAWSVQGENTEAFF. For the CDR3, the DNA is TGTGCCTGGAGTGTACAGGGTGAGAACACTGAAGCTTTCTTT.

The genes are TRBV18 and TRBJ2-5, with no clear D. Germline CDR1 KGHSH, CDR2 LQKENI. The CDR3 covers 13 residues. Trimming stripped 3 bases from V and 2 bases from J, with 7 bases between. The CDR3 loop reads CASSPDNQETQYF. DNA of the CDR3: TGTGCCAGCTCACCCGACAATCAAGAGACCCAGTACTTC.